The source of this TCR delta chain is a study of gammadelta T cells in human blood. This CDR3 has 19 amino acids. V was cut by 7 bases and J by 0 bases, with 26 bases left in between. Germline V gene lookup returns CDR1 GEAIGNYY and CDR2 EKD. In regard to this clone: With a far larger clone one base away, a read error is the likely cause.

TCRdb fed the RT-PCR reads to CATT. Of approximately 1,300 delta-chain clones listed, under 30% are singletons. The sample was non-Vgamma9Vdelta2 gamma-delta T cells from fetal blood. V is TRDV2 and J is TRDJ2; maybe TRDD3 (6 bases). The receptor was derived from a human fetus. The CDR3 coding sequence is TGTGCCTGCAACACCTCAATCGGGGGGAACGCTGCTTTGACAGCACAACTCTTCTTT. The encoded protein is CACNTSIGGNAALTAQLFF.